Listed below are T cell receptor beta chains from one sample, sequenced in a study of PD-L1 blockade in urothelial cancer. The protocol was immunoSEQ multiplex PCR, while the TCRdb copy is restricted to in-frame clones and leaves out a portion. Of 25,000 to 35,000 clones in the sample, 75% to 90% were seen once. The starting material was PBMCs, obtained around atezolizumab (anti-PD-L1) treatment. The receptors derive from a man aged 45 to 65 with urothelial cancer. Each CDR3 is given with its conserved first and last residue. A D gene is named only where the DNA matches it firmly. Size is omitted from some rows. Given values are once, few, many or a class for expanded clones.

cdr3_aa,cdr3_nt,clone_size,d_call,v_call,j_call
CSVEGYLSGGTIYF,TGCAGCGTTGAGGGGTACCTCTCTGGAGGCACCATATATTTT,.,.,TRBV29-1,TRBJ1-3
CASGGGLAADNEQFF,TGCGCCAGCGGGGGGGGACTAGCGGCAGACAATGAGCAGTTCTTC,.,TRBD2,TRBV5-1,TRBJ2-1
CASSKGQLDSGANVLTF,TGTGCCAGCAGCAAGGGACAGTTAGACTCTGGGGCCAACGTCCTGACTTTC,.,TRBD1,TRBV9,TRBJ2-6
CASTRYGNQPQHF,TGTGCCAGTACCCGTTATGGCAATCAGCCCCAGCATTTT,few,.,TRBV19,TRBJ1-5
CASSLGGRKTNNEQFF,TGTGCCAGCAGCTTGGGCGGGAGAAAGACGAACAATGAGCAGTTCTTC,.,TRBD2,TRBV11-3,TRBJ2-1
CASKSRVRQVVRGDTQYF,TGTGCCAGTAAGAGTCGGGTCCGACAGGTCGTTAGGGGGGATACGCAGTATTTT,.,.,TRBV19,TRBJ2-3
CSGLSGSSSREQFF,TGCAGCGGACTTAGCGGGAGCTCATCTCGGGAGCAGTTCTTC,.,TRBD2,TRBV29-1,TRBJ2-1
CAWSEGGASDTQYF,TGTGCCTGGAGTGAAGGCGGGGCCTCAGATACGCAGTATTTT,.,.,TRBV30,TRBJ2-3
CASSSIGTSGEQYF,TGTGCCAGCTCATCAATTGGGACTAGCGGGGAGCAGTACTTC,once,TRBD2,TRBV18,TRBJ2-7
CASSNPGDGYTF,TGTGCCAGCAGCAATCCAGGGGATGGCTACACCTTC,.,.,TRBV7-6,TRBJ1-2
CAWSVRGETQYF,TGTGCCTGGAGTGTACGGGGGGAGACCCAGTACTTC,.,.,TRBV30,TRBJ2-5
CAINGSPYNEQFF,TGTGCCATCAACGGGAGCCCCTACAATGAGCAGTTCTTC,.,.,TRBV10-3,TRBJ2-1
CSVRRGLGDTEAFF,TGCAGCGTTCGCAGGGGTTTGGGAGACACTGAAGCTTTCTTT,once,.,TRBV29-1,TRBJ1-1
CATVLGARGYEQYF,TGTGCCACCGTACTCGGGGCCAGGGGATACGAGCAGTACTTC,.,.,TRBV28,TRBJ2-7
CASSPKTSGSGFWANEQFF,TGTGCCAGCAGCCCCAAGACTAGCGGGAGTGGTTTTTGGGCCAATGAGCAGTTCTTC,.,TRBD2,TRBV9,TRBJ2-1
CSVPAGTTNYGYTF,TGCAGCGTCCCCGCGGGGACTACTAACTATGGCTACACCTTC,.,.,TRBV29-1,TRBJ1-2
CASSDGTKNQPQHF,TGTGCCAGCAGTGATGGGACAAAAAATCAGCCCCAGCATTTT,once,.,TRBV6-1,TRBJ1-5
CASSDRVAGPFYGYTF,TGTGCCAGCAGCGACAGGGTCGCCGGTCCCTTTTATGGCTACACCTTC,once,TRBD1,TRBV11-2,TRBJ1-2
CASSRGLAGGAYEQYF,TGTGCCAGCTCACGGGGACTAGCGGGAGGGGCCTACGAGCAGTACTTC,.,TRBD2,TRBV18,TRBJ2-7
CASSVIGRGTDTQYF,TGTGCCAGCAGCGTAATTGGCAGGGGGACAGATACGCAGTATTTT,.,TRBD1,TRBV9,TRBJ2-3
CASSVGLGSTSTDTQYF,TGTGCCAGCAGCGTAGGGTTGGGGAGTACGAGCACAGATACGCAGTATTTT,.,.,TRBV9,TRBJ2-3
CASTPSGTSGLSEQFF,TGTGCCAGTACTCCTTCCGGGACTAGCGGGCTCAGTGAGCAGTTCTTC,.,TRBD2,TRBV19,TRBJ2-1
CAISRDRAYEQYF,TGTGCCATCAGTAGGGACAGGGCGTACGAGCAGTACTTC,few,TRBD1,TRBV10-3,TRBJ2-7
CASSLAWGVRRDTDTQYF,TGTGCCAGCAGTTTGGCTTGGGGGGTGAGAAGGGACACAGATACGCAGTATTTT,.,.,TRBV28,TRBJ2-3
CASRDRSIQYF,TGTGCCAGCAGGGACAGGTCCATTCAGTACTTC,.,TRBD1,TRBV2,TRBJ2-4
CASSLETGYGYEQYF,TGTGCCAGCTCACTTGAAACAGGGTACGGCTACGAGCAGTACTTC,.,.,TRBV18,TRBJ2-7
CASSSPGQGGTEAFF,TGTGCCAGCAGCTCTCCGGGACAGGGTGGGACTGAAGCTTTCTTT,.,TRBD1,TRBV5-4,TRBJ1-1
CAWSAGSAADTQYF,TGTGCCTGGAGTGCGGGATCGGCGGCAGATACGCAGTATTTT,.,.,TRBV30,TRBJ2-3
CASSPDRSEKLFF,TGTGCCAGCTCACCTGACAGGAGTGAAAAACTGTTTTTT,few,.,TRBV18,TRBJ1-4
CASSANPLSGARRETQYF,TGTGCCAGCAGCGCGAACCCCCTTAGCGGGGCGAGGAGGGAGACCCAGTACTTC,.,TRBD2,TRBV9,TRBJ2-5
CASLAVAGNQPQHF,TGTGCCAGCCTGGCAGTAGCGGGTAATCAGCCCCAGCATTTT,.,.,TRBV6-1,TRBJ1-5
CASKGRGTYNEQFF,TGTGCCAGCAAGGGGAGGGGTACCTACAATGAGCAGTTCTTC,.,TRBD2,TRBV25-1,TRBJ2-1